One and the same sample provided the 5 T cell receptor beta chains below, sequenced in a study of blood T cell repertoires in COVID-19. Generated by immunoSEQ multiplex PCR, the TCRdb table keeps only in-frame clones and is missing some. The sample lists around 45,000 clones, approximately 87% seen once, with around a tenth in the top ten. Material: peripheral blood. The receptor set was obtained from a human donor in a cohort sampled during active COVID-19.

This clone was observed once. This chain connects TRBV6-1 to TRBJ2-1, with TRBD2 matching over 14 bases. Germline values: CDR1 MNHNS, CDR2 SASEGT. This CDR3 is built from 20 residues. The V gene end was trimmed by 4 bases and the J gene end by 1 base; junction bases not matched to a gene: 12. CDR3 nucleotides: TGTGCCAGCAGTGCACCGATGGGGACTAGCGGGGGCCCATCCTACAATGAGCAGTTCTTC. Protein product: CASSAPMGTSGGPSYNEQFF.

The chain recombines TRBV15 with TRBJ2-5, with D perhaps matching TRBD1 (6 bases). This CDR3 contains 18 residues. Between the trimmed V and J ends, which lost 2 bases and 6 bases, there was a span of 25 bases. Germline CDR1 and CDR2: LNHNV and YYDKDF (reference sequence). The CDR3 protein is CATSRLPNPRQERKTQYF. Written as DNA, the CDR3 is TGTGCCACCAGCAGACTCCCTAACCCGCGACAGGAGAGAAAGACCCAGTACTTC. The full variable domain, rest sourced from reference TRBV15 and TRBJ2-5, is DAMVIQNPRYQVTQFGKPVTLSCSQTLNHNVMYWYQQKSSQAPKLLFHYYDKDFNNEADTPDNFQSRRPNTSFCFLDIRSPGLGDTAMYLCATSRLPNPRQERKTQYFGPGTRLLVL.

V is TRBV7-2 and J is TRBJ2-1; 8 nucleotides match TRBD2. With 1 base clipped from V and 2 bases from J, the junction kept 1 base outside the gene matches. The CDR3 contains 15 residues. Germline CDR1 and CDR2: SGHTA and FQGNSA. DNA for the CDR3: TGTGCCAGCAGCTTAGAAGCGGGGGCCTACAATGAGCAGTTCTTC. It codes for CASSLEAGAYNEQFF.

J is TRBJ2-3 and V is TRBV4-1; perhaps TRBD2 as D (6 bases). Trimming pared 4 bases from V and 6 bases from J, leaving 14 bases between. Per germline, CDR1 MGHRA and CDR2 YSYEKL. The CDR3 length is 14 residues. CDR3 DNA: TGCGCCAGCAGCCTTCGACTAGTTGGCGATACGCAGTATTTT. This gives the protein CASSLRLVGDTQYF.

V usage is TRBV9 and J usage is TRBJ2-3, with D uncertain. V dropped 3 bases and J dropped 4 bases, with 9 bases sitting between them. CDR1 is SGDLS, CDR2 YYNGEE, per germline. This CDR3 has 13 residues. CDR3 nucleotides: TGTGCCAGCAGCGCCGGCGGAGCAGATACGCAGTATTTT. It codes for CASSAGGADTQYF.